This TCR beta chain was sequenced during a study of T cell repertoires in ileal Crohn's disease (dated 2019 in TCRdb). With regard to the full study: The median duration of disease was 6 to 10 years, and at the time of surgery roughly 38% of patients were active smokers. Roughly half of the patients were given postoperative therapy, with some 17 on anti-TNF agents and 11 to 12 on thiopurines. Every patient underwent surgery because of a complication, which was stricturing disease in around 61% and penetrating disease in around 39%. The study was conducted in parallel with a multicentre cohort that was designed to identify predictors of early endoscopic recurrence following ileocolonic resection. A total of 170 or so mucosal samples from 57 patients were sequenced, collected from several sites on the surgical specimen and at postoperative endoscopy. A Rutgeerts score above i0 was used to define endoscopic postoperative recurrence. The TCR repertoire was analysed in around 50 patients with Crohn's disease drawn from a prospective multicentre cohort. Summary of the overall study and its limitations: Only a subgroup of patients, of unstated size, had their mucosal CD4 and CD8 T cells sorted and sequenced. Higher percentages of high-frequency clones at the time of surgery were linked to endoscopic recurrence, and every patient with clonality above 26.8% (18/57) had recurrence. Compared with non-smokers, patients who were active smokers at surgery showed a significantly higher proportion of clonal expansions (roughly 24% vs 19%, p=0.02). Compared with CD4 T cells, sorted CD8 T cells contained more high-frequency clones, which suggests that the mucosal expansions were mostly CD8.

Note on this clone: Its antigen is currently not known. Base qualities are not provided; no much larger clone lies one nucleotide away.

V trim: 6 bases; J trim: 4 bases; unmatched bases: 7. From its cysteine to its phenylalanine, the CDR3 spans 15 amino acids. Just the 45-base CDR3 DNA is kept, in frame starting at base 1. CDR1 MNHEY and CDR2 SMNVEV are derived from the germline V gene (reference sequence). Adults with ileal or ileocolonic Crohn's disease and an indication for ileocolonic resection were eligible for inclusion. Whole ileal mucosal biopsies were kept frozen at -80 degrees C prior to DNA extraction. A TRizol-based method was used to extract genomic DNA from the frozen whole biopsies, and the DNA was quantified with a NanoDrop 2000 spectrophotometer. Five hundred nanograms of biopsy DNA per sample were submitted for commercial TCRB immunosequencing. Adaptive Biotechnology amplified the CDR3 regions from genomic DNA with a two-step multiplex PCR designed to control amplification bias. The first PCR used primers for every V and J gene segment; the second PCR added barcodes and Illumina adapters. An Illumina instrument was used to sequence the CDR3 libraries. In the original analysis: Vendor-provided pipelines were combined with custom analysis of raw data in R/Bioconductor under R version 3.3.0. Clonality, which ranges from 0 to 1, was calculated as the inverse of the normalised Shannon entropy across all productive clones. High-frequency clones were defined as the share of the repertoire occupied by the top 100 clones, with only clones passing a 95% confidence test being retained. Overlap between samples was measured with the Morisita-Horn index, while repertoire diversity was measured with the Simpson index. Drawn from immuneACCESS, this table holds only the in-frame rearrangements with V and J called that TCRdb kept. Clones are partly lost; checked studies trace under half to an unresolved V gene and leave the rest unexplained. The DNA was the basis for D and trimming; V, J and clone size are from that table. The sample includes more than 15,000 clones, with 75% to 90% observed a single time. 10% of the sample is held by the ten biggest clonotypes.

This sequence originates from an adult with Crohn's disease. Sequenced material: ileal tissue. The sequence links TRBV27 to TRBJ2-1; 9 bases in the middle match TRBD1. The CDR3 corresponds to CASRRDRGGYNEQFF. The sequence in DNA is TGTGCCAGCAGGCGTGACAGGGGGGGATACAATGAGCAGTTCTTC.